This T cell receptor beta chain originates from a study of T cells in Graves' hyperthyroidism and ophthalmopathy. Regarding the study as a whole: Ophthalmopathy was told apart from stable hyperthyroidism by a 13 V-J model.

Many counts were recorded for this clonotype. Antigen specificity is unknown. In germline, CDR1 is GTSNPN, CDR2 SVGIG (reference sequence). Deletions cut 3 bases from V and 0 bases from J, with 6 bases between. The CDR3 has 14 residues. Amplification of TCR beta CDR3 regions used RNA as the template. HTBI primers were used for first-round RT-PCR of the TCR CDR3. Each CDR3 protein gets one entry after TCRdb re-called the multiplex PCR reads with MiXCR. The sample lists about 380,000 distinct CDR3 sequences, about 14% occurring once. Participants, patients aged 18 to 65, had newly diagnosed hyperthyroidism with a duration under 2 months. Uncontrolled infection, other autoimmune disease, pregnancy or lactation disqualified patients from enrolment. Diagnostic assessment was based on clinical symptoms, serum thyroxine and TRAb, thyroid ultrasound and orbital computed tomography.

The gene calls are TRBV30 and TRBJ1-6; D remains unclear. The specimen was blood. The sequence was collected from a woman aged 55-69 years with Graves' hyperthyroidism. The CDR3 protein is CAWREVSYNSPLHF. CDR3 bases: TGTGCCTGGAGGGAGGTCTCCTATAATTCACCCCTCCACTTT.